This record concerns one TCR beta chain sequence. Its cognate antigen is unknown. Vbeta (60) and Jbeta (13) primers were used in the PCR. Only in-frame clones appear in the TCRdb table, and some are missing; sequencing was by immunoSEQ multiplex PCR. The sample includes about 140,000 clones, about two thirds of them seen just once. This sample is drawn from a study of cytomegalovirus exposure and HLA in healthy donors. General observations from the study: Excluded: some indistinguishable V segments such as TRBV6-2 and TRBV6-3.

Germline loops: CDR1 MNHEY, CDR2 SVGAGI. V lost 4 bases, J lost 1 base, and 14 bases lay in between. This CDR3 is built from 16 residues. The chain links TRBV6-5 to TRBJ1-5; a weak D match, TRBD1 (5 bases). The sequenced sample was PBMCs. This TCR was recovered from a man aged 55 to 69 in good health and CMV-seronegative. This chain's CDR3 is CASSSDPGVSNQPQHF. For the CDR3, the DNA is TGTGCCAGCAGTTCAGACCCGGGGGTAAGCAATCAGCCCCAGCATTTT.